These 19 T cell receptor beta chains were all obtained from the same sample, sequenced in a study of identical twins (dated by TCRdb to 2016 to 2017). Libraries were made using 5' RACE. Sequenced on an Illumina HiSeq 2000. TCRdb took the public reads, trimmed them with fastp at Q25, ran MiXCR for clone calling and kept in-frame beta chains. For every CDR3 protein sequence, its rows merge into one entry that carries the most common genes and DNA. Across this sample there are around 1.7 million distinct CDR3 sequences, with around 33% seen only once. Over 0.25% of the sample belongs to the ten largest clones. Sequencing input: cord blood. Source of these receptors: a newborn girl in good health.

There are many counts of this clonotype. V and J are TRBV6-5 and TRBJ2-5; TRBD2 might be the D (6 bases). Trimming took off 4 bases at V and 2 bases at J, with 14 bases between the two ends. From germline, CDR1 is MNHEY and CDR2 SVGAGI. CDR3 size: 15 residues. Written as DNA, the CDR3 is TGTGCCAGCAGTTCACCCTTAGCGGTTCAAGAGACCCAGTACTTC. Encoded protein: CASSSPLAVQETQYF.

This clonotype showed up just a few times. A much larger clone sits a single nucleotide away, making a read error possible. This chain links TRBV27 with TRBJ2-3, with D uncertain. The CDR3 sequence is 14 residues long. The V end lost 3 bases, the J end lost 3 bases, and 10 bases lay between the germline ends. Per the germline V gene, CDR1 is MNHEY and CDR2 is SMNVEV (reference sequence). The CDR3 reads CASSFGLVTDTQYF. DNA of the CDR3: TGTGCCAGCAGTTTCGGGCTAGTGACAGATACGCAGTATTTT.

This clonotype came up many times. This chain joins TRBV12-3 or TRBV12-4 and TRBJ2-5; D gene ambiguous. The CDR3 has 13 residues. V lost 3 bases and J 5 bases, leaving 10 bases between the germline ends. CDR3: CASSFPGWETQYF. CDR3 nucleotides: TGTGCCAGCAGTTTTCCCGGGTGGGAGACCCAGTACTTC.

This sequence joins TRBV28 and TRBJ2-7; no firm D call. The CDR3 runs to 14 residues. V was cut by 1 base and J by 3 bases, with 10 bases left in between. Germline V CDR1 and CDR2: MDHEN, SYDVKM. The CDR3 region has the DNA TGTGCCAGCAGTTTATTCCCAACGGGCTACGAGCAGTACTTC. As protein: CASSLFPTGYEQYF.

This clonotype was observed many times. DNA for the CDR3: TGTGCCAGCAGTTACGCAGGGTACCAAGAGACCCAGTACTTC. This codes for CASSYAGYQETQYF. The chain is built from TRBV6-6 and TRBJ2-5; D is possibly TRBD1 (5 bases). The CDR3 has 14 residues. From germline, CDR1 is MNHNY and CDR2 SVGAGI (reference sequence). The V end was cut by 2 bases, the J end by 0 bases, with 7 bases between.

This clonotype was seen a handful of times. The CDR3 coding sequence is TGCAGCGTTCCTTGGGGGACAGGGGGCCGGAGGAGTTATGGCTACACCTTC. It translates to CSVPWGTGGRRSYGYTF. The V and J genes are TRBV29-1 and TRBJ1-2, with 12 bases fitting TRBD1. Germline CDR1 reads SQVTM; CDR2 reads ANQGSEA. The CDR3 length is 17 residues. V was clipped by 5 bases and J by 5 bases; unmatched bases: 15.

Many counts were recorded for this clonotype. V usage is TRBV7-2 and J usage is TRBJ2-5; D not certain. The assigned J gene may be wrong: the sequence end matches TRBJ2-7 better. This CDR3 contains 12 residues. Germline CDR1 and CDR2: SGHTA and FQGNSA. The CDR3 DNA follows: TGTGCCAGCAGCTTAAATGGAGTCGAGCAGTACTTC. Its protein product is CASSLNGVEQYF.

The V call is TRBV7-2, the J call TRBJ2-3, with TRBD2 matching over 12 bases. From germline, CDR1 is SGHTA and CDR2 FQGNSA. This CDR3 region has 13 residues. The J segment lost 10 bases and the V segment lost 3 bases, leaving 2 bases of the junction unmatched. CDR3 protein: CASSLTSGGAQYF. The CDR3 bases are TGTGCCAGCAGCTTGACTAGCGGGGGTGCGCAGTATTTT.

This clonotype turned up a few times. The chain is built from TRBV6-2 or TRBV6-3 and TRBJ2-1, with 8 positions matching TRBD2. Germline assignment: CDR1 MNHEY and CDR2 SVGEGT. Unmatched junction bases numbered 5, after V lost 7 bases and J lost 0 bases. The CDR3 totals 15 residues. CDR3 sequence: CASKLAGSSYNEQFF. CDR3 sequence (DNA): TGTGCCAGCAAGTTAGCGGGGAGCTCCTACAATGAGCAGTTCTTC.

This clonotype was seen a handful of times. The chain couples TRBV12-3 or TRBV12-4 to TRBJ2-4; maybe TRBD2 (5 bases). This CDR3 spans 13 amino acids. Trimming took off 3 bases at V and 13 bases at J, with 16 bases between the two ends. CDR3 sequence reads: CASSFPDSIEQYF. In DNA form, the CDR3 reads TGTGCCAGCAGTTTCCCGGACTCCATTGAGCAGTACTTC.

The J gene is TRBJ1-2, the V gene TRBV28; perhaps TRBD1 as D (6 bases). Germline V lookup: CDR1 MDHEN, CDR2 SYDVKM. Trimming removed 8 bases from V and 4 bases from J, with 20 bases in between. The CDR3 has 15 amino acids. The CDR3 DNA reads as TGTGCCAGCTCAAGGGGGACCCTACTATTCTATGGCTACACCTTC. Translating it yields CASSRGTLLFYGYTF.

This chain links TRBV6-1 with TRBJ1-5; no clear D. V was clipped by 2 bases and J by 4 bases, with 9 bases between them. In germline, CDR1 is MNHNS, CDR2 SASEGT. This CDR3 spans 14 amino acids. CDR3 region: CASSERIGNQPQHF. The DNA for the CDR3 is TGTGCCAGCAGTGAAAGGATAGGGAATCAGCCCCAGCATTTT.

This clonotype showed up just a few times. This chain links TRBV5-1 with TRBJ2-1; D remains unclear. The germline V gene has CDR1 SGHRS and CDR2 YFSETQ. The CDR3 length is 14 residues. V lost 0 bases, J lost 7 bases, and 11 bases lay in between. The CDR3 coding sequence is TGCGCCAGCAGCTTGGGGACGCTAAAAAATGAGCAGTTCTTC. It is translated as CASSLGTLKNEQFF.

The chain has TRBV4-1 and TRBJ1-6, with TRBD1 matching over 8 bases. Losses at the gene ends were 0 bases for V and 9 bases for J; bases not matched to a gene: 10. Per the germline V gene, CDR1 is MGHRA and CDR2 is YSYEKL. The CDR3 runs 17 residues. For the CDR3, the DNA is TGCGCCAGCAGCCAAGAATGGCGGACAGGGCGGTCTTCACCCCTCCACTTT. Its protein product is CASSQEWRTGRSSPLHF.

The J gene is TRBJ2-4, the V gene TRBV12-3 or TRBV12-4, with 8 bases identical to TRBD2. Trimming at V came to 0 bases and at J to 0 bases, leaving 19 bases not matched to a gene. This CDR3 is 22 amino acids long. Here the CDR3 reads CASSLAESTSGGGKLAKNIQYF. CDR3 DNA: TGTGCCAGCAGTTTAGCGGAAAGTACTAGCGGAGGGGGTAAACTAGCCAAAAACATTCAGTACTTC.

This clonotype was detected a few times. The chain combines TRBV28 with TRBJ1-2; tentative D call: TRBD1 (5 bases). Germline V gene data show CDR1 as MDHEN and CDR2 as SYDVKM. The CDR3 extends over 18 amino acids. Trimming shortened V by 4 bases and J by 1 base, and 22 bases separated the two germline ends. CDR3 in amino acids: CASSSFSGPYPFNYGYTF. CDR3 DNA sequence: TGTGCCAGCAGTTCTTTCTCAGGGCCTTACCCTTTTAACTATGGCTACACCTTC.

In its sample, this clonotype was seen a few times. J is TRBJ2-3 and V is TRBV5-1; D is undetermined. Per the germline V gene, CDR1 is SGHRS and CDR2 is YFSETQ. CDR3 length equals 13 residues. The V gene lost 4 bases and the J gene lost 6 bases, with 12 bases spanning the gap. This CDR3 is CASSKHQSDTQYF. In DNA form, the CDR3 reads TGCGCCAGCAGCAAACACCAATCCGATACGCAGTATTTT.

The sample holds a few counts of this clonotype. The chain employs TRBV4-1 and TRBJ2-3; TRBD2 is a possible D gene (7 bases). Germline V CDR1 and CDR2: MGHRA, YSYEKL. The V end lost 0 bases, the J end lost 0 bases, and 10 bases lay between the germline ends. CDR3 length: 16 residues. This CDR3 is CASSQEGGASTDTQYF. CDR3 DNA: TGCGCCAGCAGCCAAGAGGGGGGGGCTAGCACAGATACGCAGTATTTT.

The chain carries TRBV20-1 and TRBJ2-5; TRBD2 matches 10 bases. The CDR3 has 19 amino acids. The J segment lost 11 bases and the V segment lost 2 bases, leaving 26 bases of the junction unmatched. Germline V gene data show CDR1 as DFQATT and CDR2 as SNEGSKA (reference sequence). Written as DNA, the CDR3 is TGCAGTGCTAGACCCCGTGGACTAGCGGTTCCGAGGAGCTCCTACAAGCAGTACTTC. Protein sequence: CSARPRGLAVPRSSYKQYF.